This T cell receptor (beta chain) emerged from a study of T cell repertoires in cytomegalovirus infection. The overall study: Used in the study were CMV epitopes, some recently identified and HLA-C-restricted, others well-studied and HLA-B-restricted. It can be stated that public TCR beta signatures indicated CMV infection as well as a matching HLA type.

Germline CDR1 SGHTA, CDR2 FQGNSA. The germline V and J ends were trimmed by 5 bases and 2 bases, with 13 bases remaining between them. This CDR3 is built from 15 residues. Notes on this clonotype: What it binds is unknown.

TCRdb redid the calling of the reads with MiXCR, one entry per CDR3 protein. The data show approximately 50,000 distinct CDR3 sequences, around 20% seen once. Study-wide points: The ex vivo response was dominated by HLA-C-restricted CMV-specific TCR beta clonotypes. Summed public TCR beta family frequency identified CMV carriers bearing the relevant HLA.

The source of this sequence is a human donor in good health (CMV status not recorded). Some clones in this sample may be carry-over from other donors' samples. This specimen consisted of CD8+ T cells from cultured PBMCs, obtained from culture after CMV antigen stimulation. The V and J genes are TRBV7-2 and TRBJ2-1; D is undetermined. DNA for the CDR3: TGTGCCAGCAGCCCCCAGCGTGGTGCCTACAATGAGCAGTTCTTC. Amino acids: CASSPQRGAYNEQFF.